These T cell receptor beta chains were read from a single sample in a study of blood T cells in healthy people across ages. A single record per CDR3 protein comes from TCRdb applying MiXCR to the 5' RACE reads. The repertoire holds some 1 million distinct CDR3 sequences, with 40% to 50% as singletons. Sequences were obtained from blood. All receptors derive from an older woman in good health. The CDR3 runs from the conserved cysteine through the conserved F or W. The D gene is left open where the match is weak. The size entry is marked missing in some rows and otherwise reads once, few, many or a size class.

>TRBV20-1|TRBD1|.|TRBJ1-1|15
CSARGRQGMNTEAFF
TGCAGTGCTAGAGGACGACAGGGGATGAACACTGAAGCTTTCTTT
>TRBV24-1|TRBD1|few|TRBJ2-7|13
CATGWGTGNEQYF
TGTGCCACCGGCTGGGGGACAGGGAACGAGCAGTACTTC
>TRBV27|.|few|TRBJ1-2|11
CASNRNYGYTF
TGTGCCAGCAACAGAAACTATGGCTACACCTTC
>TRBV27|.|.|TRBJ1-1|14
CASSRNREGTEAFF
TGTGCCAGCAGTCGCAACAGGGAAGGCACTGAAGCTTTCTTT
>TRBV19|.|.|TRBJ2-7|14
CASSPQGNYNEQYF
TGTGCCAGTAGTCCGCAGGGGAACTACAATGAGCAGTACTTC
>TRBV5-6|TRBD2|few|TRBJ2-4|17
CASSFRGLAGSGNIQYF
TGTGCCAGCAGCTTCCGGGGACTAGCGGGGTCGGGAAACATTCAGTACTTC
>TRBV11-1|.|few|TRBJ2-3|15
CASSQLNSFTDTQYF
TGTGCCAGCAGCCAACTGAACTCCTTCACAGATACGCAGTATTTT
>TRBV20-1|.|.|TRBJ2-5|14
CSARAGERQETQYF
TGCAGTGCTAGGGCCGGAGAGAGACAAGAGACCCAGTACTTC
>TRBV10-3|TRBD2|.|TRBJ2-3|18
CAISGPGLAGGQTDTQYF
TGTGCCATCAGTGGCCCGGGACTAGCGGGAGGGCAGACAGATACGCAGTATTTT
>TRBV28|.|few|TRBJ2-6|15
CASSLVDSGANVLTF
TGTGCCAGCAGCCTAGTAGACTCTGGGGCCAACGTCCTGACTTTC
>TRBV27|TRBD1|few|TRBJ1-1|15
CASSPLQGINTEAFF
TGTGCCAGCAGTCCCCTACAGGGGATAAACACTGAAGCTTTCTTT
>TRBV7-8|TRBD2|.|TRBJ2-3|16
CASSPPGTSLSDTQYF
TGTGCCAGCAGCCCCCCCGGGACTAGCTTGAGCGATACGCAGTATTTT